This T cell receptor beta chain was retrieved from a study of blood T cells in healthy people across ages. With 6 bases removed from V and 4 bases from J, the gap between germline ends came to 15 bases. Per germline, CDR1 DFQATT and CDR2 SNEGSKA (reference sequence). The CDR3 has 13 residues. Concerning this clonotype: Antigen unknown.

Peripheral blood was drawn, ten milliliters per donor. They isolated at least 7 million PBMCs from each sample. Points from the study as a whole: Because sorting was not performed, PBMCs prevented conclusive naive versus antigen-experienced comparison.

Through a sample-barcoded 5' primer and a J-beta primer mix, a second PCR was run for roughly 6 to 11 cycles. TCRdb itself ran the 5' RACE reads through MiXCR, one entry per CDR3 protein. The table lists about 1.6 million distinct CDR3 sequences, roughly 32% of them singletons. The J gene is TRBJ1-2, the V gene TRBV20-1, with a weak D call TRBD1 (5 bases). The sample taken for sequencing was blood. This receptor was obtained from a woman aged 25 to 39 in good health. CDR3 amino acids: CSAPKGLPYGYTF. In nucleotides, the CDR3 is TGCAGTGCCCCGAAGGGGTTGCCCTATGGCTACACCTTC.